This T cell receptor beta chain was obtained from a study of blood T cell repertoires in COVID-19. Data came from immunoSEQ multiplex PCR; TCRdb stores just in-frame clones and leaves some out. The sample lists roughly 200,000 clones; 86% were seen once. This clonotype originated in a woman aged 40 to 50 in a cohort exposed to, infected with or recovered from COVID-19 (not recorded which). The sequenced sample consisted of PBMCs or T cells enriched from blood (not recorded which).

CDR3 sequence (DNA): TGTGCCAGCCGTTGGGGCGATGAGCAGTTCTTC. It is translated as CASRWGDEQFF. V gene TRBV5-6 combines with J gene TRBJ2-1; weak D call: TRBD1 (5 bases). In germline, CDR1 is SGHDT, CDR2 YYEEEE. V shed 7 bases and J shed 8 bases, with 10 bases lying between them. The CDR3 sequence is 11 residues long.